This T cell receptor (beta chain) was found in a study of control samples from healthy donors and cancer patients. CDR1 and CDR2 (germline): LNHDA, SQIVND (reference sequence). V was shortened by 6 bases and J by 0 bases, with 24 bases between the two germline ends. The CDR3 is made up of 19 amino acids. The assay was immunoSEQ multiplex PCR, and TCRdb's table has in-frame clones only and misses some. Of some 100,000 clones in the sample, 90% were seen once. The rearrangement uses TRBV19 and TRBJ2-1; TRBD2 is a possible D gene (7 bases). Sequencing was carried out using blood. The clonotype comes from a human donor in good health. The donor label of this sample is uncertain. CDR3 in amino acids: CASSITGRGFLNSYNEQFF. The CDR3 bases are TGTGCCAGTAGCATAACAGGGAGGGGTTTCCTAAACTCCTACAATGAGCAGTTCTTC.